This TCR beta chain was found in a study of OX40 agonist ivuxolimab in advanced cancers. General notes on the study: Ivuxolimab was a fully human IgG2 agonistic monoclonal antibody targeting the costimulatory receptor OX40 (CD134). Intravenous ivuxolimab was administered to patients every 2 weeks at six dose levels: 0.01, 0.1, 0.3, 1.5, 3 and 10 mg/kg. Of the roughly 52 dose-escalation patients, hepatocellular carcinoma was present in around 20, melanoma in around 15, renal cell carcinoma in 9 and head and neck cancer in 9. A male proportion of roughly 80% and a mean age of 60 years, ranging from 23 to 79, were recorded for the dose-escalation cohort. Patients were allowed to have had prior anti-PD-1, anti-PD-L1 or anti-CTLA-4 therapy, and approximately 40% of the dose-escalation patients had been treated with checkpoint inhibitors. Partial responses occurred in three dose-escalation patients: two with cutaneous melanoma and one with hepatocellular carcinoma. The point of sequencing TCRbeta in the periphery was to test whether ivuxolimab changed TCR sequence diversity and drove clonal T-cell expansion. The paper describes the monotherapy dose-escalation part (N of about 50 patients) of the phase I trial of ivuxolimab. General findings and caveats noted by the study authors: In partial responders in the 0.1-3.0 mg/kg groups, normalized peripheral clonal expansion was found to be among the lowest, especially among CD8+ T cells. On average, CD8+ T cells showed more expanded clones than CD4+ T cells after ivuxolimab. Low levels of normalized T-cell clonal expansion were also seen in some patients who did not respond. The antigen specificity of the peripheral T cells that underwent clonal expansion was not determined. Clonal expansion of both CD4+ and CD8+ blood T cells was observed from baseline to week 6 at doses 0.1 to 3.0 mg/kg.

On this clone: Its antigen specificity is not known. One base away there is no much larger clone; base qualities are not given.

To sequence the TCRbeta CDR3 region, genomic DNA was isolated from the sorted cells. The immunoSEQ Assay was used for sequencing of TCRbeta CDR3 regions. What TCRdb holds here is the immuneACCESS table cut down to in-frame rearrangements. Part of the clones is not present; checked against another copy, under half of the missing clones reflect an unresolved V gene, and the others are unexplained. For this sample there are around 90,000 clones; around 86% appear just once. The ten most abundant clones make up approximately 0.3% of the sample. Looking up the germline V gene yields CDR1 MGHRA and CDR2 YSYEKL. Relative to germline, V is 5 bases shorter and J is 1 base shorter, with 23 bases between their ends. The CDR3, from cysteine to phenylalanine, totals 18 residues. Solely the CDR3 DNA is kept, with 54 bases framed from the first base. The trial excluded patients who had a history of autoimmune disease or were on systemic immunosuppression. Peripheral blood for TCR sequencing was drawn from every dose cohort at baseline, at cycle 4 day 1 and at cycle 7 day 1. The samples were taken from a phase I, first-in-human, multicenter, open-label dose-escalation trial of ivuxolimab. Adults with locally advanced or metastatic melanoma, renal cell, hepatocellular, or head and neck squamous cell carcinoma were enrolled in the trial. Before TCR sequencing, CD4+ and CD8+ T cells were separately sorted from peripheral blood.

The TCR sequence derives from an adult with an advanced solid tumor such as melanoma, head and neck, liver or kidney cancer. This chain joins TRBV4-1 to TRBJ1-2; no D segment can be confidently identified. This material consisted of CD4+ or CD8+ T cells sorted from blood, taken in a trial of the OX40 agonist ivuxolimab. The base sequence is TGCGCCAGCAGCGATCAATTGAGAAGCCAGACCGGTAACTATGGCTACACCTTC. It translates to CASSDQLRSQTGNYGYTF.